This TCR beta chain was documented in a study of a mutant IDH1 vaccine in newly diagnosed glioma. Study-wide context: Initiation of the vaccine course occurred 4-6 weeks after radiotherapy alone, or alongside temozolomide cycles. Pretreatment consisted of radiotherapy, temozolomide, or both, with most receiving both.

Concerning this clone itself: What it binds is not known.

Study outcomes and limitations: Pseudoprogression appeared independent of alterations in top peripheral clonotypes.

As to time point: week 23, last vaccination. In every dose of vaccine, 300 ug of mutant IDH1 20-mer peptide was given alongside topical imiquimod. CDR3 size: 17 residues. The V segment lost 6 bases and the J segment 0 bases; nucleotides outside the gene matches: 10. Germline V gene sequence: CDR1 SGDLS, CDR2 YYNGEE. This table comes from immunoSEQ multiplex PCR, and its TCRdb copy is limited to in-frame clones, with some not included. The table records under 70,000 clones, 75% to 90% of them present only once. This sequence originates from a young man with glioma. The rearrangement uses TRBV9 and TRBJ2-1, with 9 nucleotides matching TRBD1. Source: PBMCs, taken from a glioma patient whose treatment included an IDH1 peptide vaccine. The CDR3 here is CASTRQGGYSSYNEQFF. CDR3 sequence (DNA): TGTGCCAGCACAAGACAGGGGGGGTATAGCTCCTACAATGAGCAGTTCTTC.